One and the same sample provided the 21 T cell receptor beta chains below, sequenced in a study of cytomegalovirus exposure and HLA in healthy donors. PCR amplification relied on 60 Vbeta primers (plus 13 Jbeta primers). Sequencing was performed with immunoSEQ multiplex PCR; in TCRdb, only in-frame clones are kept and a portion is missing. Among 210,000 or so clones, approximately 80% were seen once, and the ten largest hold more than 8.5%. Material for sequencing was PBMCs. The receptors come from a woman aged 45-65 years in good health and CMV-seropositive.

The chain carries TRBV29-1 and TRBJ1-2, with 7 bases identical to TRBD1. V shed 3 bases and J 0 bases; nucleotides not matched to a gene: 10. CDR3 size: 16 residues. Germline CDR1 and CDR2: SQVTM and ANQGSEA. The chain's CDR3 is CSVEGAAGGPNYGYTF. For the CDR3, the DNA is TGCAGCGTTGAGGGGGCCGCAGGGGGTCCTAACTATGGCTACACCTTC.

A note on this clone: Other nucleotide sequences in the sample specify the same CDR3. This chain connects TRBV5-1 to TRBJ2-5; D unclear. Trimming took 0 bases from V and 2 from J, leaving 5 bases between them. The CDR3 totals 13 residues. Germline values: CDR1 SGHRS, CDR2 YFSETQ. The CDR3 sequence: CASSLGQQETQYF. CDR3 nucleotides: TGCGCCAGCAGCTTGGGGCAGCAAGAGACCCAGTACTTC.

The rearrangement uses TRBV5-5 and TRBJ2-3, with D possibly matching TRBD1 (5 bases). The CDR3 is made up of 15 amino acids. Per germline, CDR1 SGHKS and CDR2 YYEKEE (reference sequence). Trimming pared 1 base from V and 0 bases from J, leaving 9 bases between. CDR3 DNA sequence: TGTGCCAGCAGCTTGTTACAGGCCAGCACAGATACGCAGTATTTT. The encoded protein is CASSLLQASTDTQYF.

This clone turned up a few times. The chain carries TRBV5-1 and TRBJ1-1; possible D gene TRBD1, 5 bases. This CDR3 is built from 14 residues. CDR1 and CDR2 from the germline V gene are SGHRS and YFSETQ. Trimming stripped 4 bases from V and 2 bases from J, with 12 bases between. CDR3 residues: CASSPGQSNTEAFF. The CDR3, as DNA: TGCGCCAGCAGCCCCGGACAAAGTAACACTGAAGCTTTCTTT.

The chain employs TRBV29-1 and TRBJ1-3, with a tentative D call TRBD1 (6 bases). V was pared by 0 bases and J by 7 bases, with 16 bases between. CDR1 and CDR2 from the germline V gene are SQVTM and ANQGSEA. This CDR3 is 15 amino acids long. This CDR3 is CSVEDLQNGGNTIYF. The CDR3 DNA follows: TGCAGCGTTGAAGATCTTCAAAATGGGGGCAACACCATATATTTT.

The chain uses TRBV6-1 and TRBJ2-5; 9 nucleotides align to TRBD1. The CDR3 runs 12 residues. With V trimmed by 7 bases and J by 5 bases, 2 bases remained unmatched. Germline V gives CDR1 MNHNS, CDR2 SASEGT. CDR3 nucleotides: TGTGCCAGCACCGGACAGGGGGAGACCCAGTACTTC. Translation: CASTGQGETQYF.

V is TRBV30 and J is TRBJ1-4; D not resolved. Germline V gene lookup returns CDR1 GTSNPN and CDR2 SVGIG (reference sequence). Trimming took 2 bases from V and 0 from J, leaving 10 bases between them. The CDR3 covers 15 residues. The CDR3 sequence: CAWSPHFATNEKLFF. CDR3 sequence (DNA): TGTGCCTGGAGTCCCCATTTTGCAACTAATGAAAAACTGTTTTTT. Combining the CDR3 with reference TRBV30 and TRBJ1-4 gives the whole variable domain SQTIHQWPATLVQPVGSPLSLECTVEGTSNPNLYWYRQAAGRGLQLLFYSVGIGQISSEVPQNLSASRPQDRQFILSSKKLLLSDSGFYLCAWSPHFATNEKLFFGSGTQLSVL.

The rearrangement joins TRBV5-4 to TRBJ2-3; possibly TRBD2 for D (7 bases). In germline, CDR1 is SGHNT, CDR2 YYREEE (reference sequence). The ends were cut back, 5 bases at V and 1 base at J, with 14 bases in the middle. The CDR3 sequence is 15 residues long. The CDR3 is CASRPRGAGTDTQYF. In nucleotides, the CDR3 is TGTGCCAGCAGGCCCCGGGGGGCAGGCACAGATACGCAGTATTTT.

This clone was counted at least ten times. The gene calls are TRBV10-3 and TRBJ1-6, with a possible D match to TRBD1 (6 bases). CDR1 is ENHRY and CDR2 is SYGVKD in the germline V gene. CDR3 size: 13 residues. V shed 4 bases and J shed 10 bases, with 11 bases lying between them. CDR3 nucleotides: TGTGCCATCAGTGGAGGGGGACGATCACCCCTCCACTTT. This codes for CAISGGGRSPLHF.

V usage is TRBV5-1 and J usage is TRBJ1-5; 7 bases agree with TRBD1. CDR1 is SGHRS, CDR2 YFSETQ, per germline. This CDR3 is 15 amino acids long. The ends lost 4 bases at V and 0 bases at J; junction bases unmatched: 4. CDR3 sequence: CASSLGTASNQPQHF. The CDR3 bases are TGCGCCAGCAGCCTCGGGACAGCTAGCAATCAGCCCCAGCATTTT.

A few counts support this clone. V and J are TRBV2 and TRBJ1-2, with TRBD1 matching 7 bases. Germline V gives CDR1 SNHLY, CDR2 FYNNEI. The junction had 7 bases not matched to a gene; V was cut back by 5 bases and J by 4 bases. The CDR3 extends over 14 amino acids. This CDR3 reads CASSRDSSSYGYTF. Here the CDR3 DNA reads TGTGCCAGCAGTCGGGACAGCTCCAGCTATGGCTACACCTTC.

The gene calls are TRBV11-2 and TRBJ1-2; D perhaps matches TRBD1 (6 bases). V gave up 5 bases and J gave up 6 bases, with 10 bases separating them. Germline-derived CDR1 and CDR2 are SGHAT and FQNNGV. This CDR3 is 12 amino acids long. CDR3: CASSTGGHGYTF. CDR3 bases: TGTGCCAGCAGCACCGGGGGGCATGGCTACACCTTC.

V and J are TRBV6-1 and TRBJ2-5, with TRBD1 identical over 9 bases. CDR1 is MNHNS and CDR2 is SASEGT in the germline V gene. The V gene end was trimmed by 10 bases and the J gene end by 2 bases; junction bases not matched to a gene: 11. This CDR3 is built from 15 residues. CDR3 protein: CATTRGTGMQETQYF. Here the CDR3 DNA reads TGTGCCACAACCCGCGGGACAGGGATGCAAGAGACCCAGTACTTC.

The rearrangement uses TRBV9 and TRBJ2-3; TRBD2 matches 7 bases. After removal of 4 bases from V and 2 bases from J, the junction contained 7 bases not matched to a gene. The CDR3 covers 15 residues. Germline V gene data show CDR1 as SGDLS and CDR2 as YYNGEE. For the CDR3, the DNA is TGTGCCAGCAGCTTCCTGGGAGGGTACACAGATACGCAGTATTTT. Its protein is CASSFLGGYTDTQYF.

The CDR3 spells CASSPGTSGIYNEQFF. The DNA for the CDR3 is TGTGCCAGCAGCCCCGGGACTAGCGGAATTTACAATGAGCAGTTCTTC. The chain links TRBV9 to TRBJ2-1, with 11 bases that match TRBD2. V was pared by 4 bases and J by 4 bases, with 7 bases of the junction left unmatched. Germline V gene sequence: CDR1 SGDLS, CDR2 YYNGEE. The CDR3 has 16 amino acids.

This clone appeared once. V gene TRBV5-4 combines with J gene TRBJ2-7; D gene ambiguous. Trimming took 2 bases from V and 3 from J, leaving 3 bases between them. CDR3 length: 11 amino acids. Germline V gives CDR1 SGHNT, CDR2 YYREEE (reference sequence). The CDR3 is CASSFYYEQYF. The DNA for the CDR3 is TGTGCCAGCAGCTTCTACTACGAGCAGTACTTC.

This chain links TRBV6-1 with TRBJ1-2, with TRBD1 matching 7 bases. The length of the CDR3 is 14 residues. The V and J ends lost 5 bases and 1 base, in that order; junction bases with no gene match: 4. Germline-derived CDR1 and CDR2 are MNHNS and SASEGT. The CDR3 coding sequence is TGTGCCAGCAGTTTGACAGGGATTAACTATGGCTACACCTTC. This codes for CASSLTGINYGYTF.

This chain links TRBV7-3 with TRBJ1-1; TRBD1 agrees at 7 bases. V shed 5 bases, J shed 2 bases, and the junction held 5 bases outside the gene matches. This CDR3 region has 14 residues. The germline V gene has CDR1 SGHTA and CDR2 FQGTGA. DNA of the CDR3: TGTGCCAGCAGCGAACAGGGGTCCAACACTGAAGCTTTCTTT. It is translated as CASSEQGSNTEAFF.

The chain couples TRBV11-2 to TRBJ2-6, with 7 positions matching TRBD1. Per the germline V gene, CDR1 is SGHAT and CDR2 is FQNNGV. V lost 6 bases, J lost 1 base, and 12 bases stayed unmatched. The CDR3 is made up of 18 amino acids. The CDR3 bases are TGTGCCAGCAGTAAGCAGGGGGTCCGAATGTCTGGGGCCAACGTCCTGACTTTC. Amino acids: CASSKQGVRMSGANVLTF.

This chain uses TRBV30 with TRBJ2-3, with 7 bases identical to TRBD1. CDR3 length: 16 residues. V was clipped by 1 base and J by 0 bases; unmatched bases: 7. Germline V gene lookup returns CDR1 GTSNPN and CDR2 SVGIG (reference sequence). In DNA form, the CDR3 reads TGTGCCTGGAGTGGAGGGGACAGAGCTAGCACAGATACGCAGTATTTT. This gives the protein CAWSGGDRASTDTQYF.

The V call is TRBV19, the J call TRBJ2-7; 10 nucleotides line up with TRBD2. The CDR3 is 15 amino acids. Germline V gene lookup returns CDR1 LNHDA and CDR2 SQIVND (reference sequence). With V trimmed by 5 bases and J by 3 bases, 7 bases remained unmatched. CDR3 protein: CASSRLAGAFYEQYF. The CDR3, as DNA: TGTGCCAGTAGTCGGCTAGCGGGGGCCTTCTACGAGCAGTACTTC.